Listed below are T cell receptor beta chains from one sample, sequenced in a study of cytomegalovirus exposure and HLA in healthy donors. Here immunoSEQ multiplex PCR was the method, and the copy in TCRdb shows in-frame clones only, minus some. Of 150,000 to 250,000 clones listed, around three quarters were seen once; the top ten hold under 2%. The specimen was PBMCs. Receptors originate from a man aged 30 to 45 in good health and CMV-seronegative. CDR3s include the opening cysteine and the closing phenylalanine or tryptophan. Fields, in order: clone size, V gene, J gene, D gene, CDR3 DNA, CDR3 protein. A D gene is named only where the DNA matches it firmly. Rows give clone size only sometimes, using once, few, many, or a class for an expanded clone.

clone_size: .; v_call: TRBV28; j_call: TRBJ1-4; d_call: .; cdr3_nt: TGTGCCAGCAGTTTTCCCGGGTTCGAAAAACTGTTTTTT; cdr3_aa: CASSFPGFEKLFF
clone_size: .; v_call: TRBV18; j_call: TRBJ1-2; d_call: .; cdr3_nt: TGTGCCAGCTCACCACCCTACGAGGACAGAGAGTACTATGGCTACACCTTC; cdr3_aa: CASSPPYEDREYYGYTF
clone_size: few; v_call: TRBV28; j_call: TRBJ1-4; d_call: TRBD1; cdr3_nt: TGTGCCAGCTCCACAGGGGTTACTAATGAAAAACTGTTTTTT; cdr3_aa: CASSTGVTNEKLFF
clone_size: .; v_call: TRBV28; j_call: TRBJ1-4; d_call: .; cdr3_nt: TGTGCCAGCAGTTTAGGGGGGATGGGTGAAAAACTGTTTTTT; cdr3_aa: CASSLGGMGEKLFF
clone_size: .; v_call: TRBV6-5; j_call: TRBJ2-5; d_call: .; cdr3_nt: TGTGCCAGTCATTCCGGGGAGACCCAGTACTTC; cdr3_aa: CASHSGETQYF
clone_size: .; v_call: TRBV27; j_call: TRBJ2-3; d_call: .; cdr3_nt: TGTGCCAGCAGTTACCTCGGGGCTAGGGGGACAGATACGCAGTATTTT; cdr3_aa: CASSYLGARGTDTQYF
clone_size: few; v_call: TRBV30; j_call: TRBJ2-7; d_call: TRBD2; cdr3_nt: TGTGCCTGGAGTGTATCCGGGACGGGAGGGTACGAGCAGTACTTC; cdr3_aa: CAWSVSGTGGYEQYF
clone_size: few; v_call: TRBV2; j_call: TRBJ2-5; d_call: TRBD2; cdr3_nt: TGTGCCAGCAGTTGGATGCGGGAGGGTGAGCAGTACTTC; cdr3_aa: CASSWMREGEQYF
clone_size: .; v_call: TRBV2; j_call: TRBJ2-1; d_call: .; cdr3_nt: TGTGCCAGCAGTACCCCAGGTGGGTACAATGAGCAGTTCTTC; cdr3_aa: CASSTPGGYNEQFF
clone_size: .; v_call: TRBV13; j_call: TRBJ1-2; d_call: TRBD1; cdr3_nt: TGTGCCAGCAGCCAAGGACAGGGGAGTGGCTACACCTTC; cdr3_aa: CASSQGQGSGYTF
clone_size: .; v_call: TRBV5-6; j_call: TRBJ2-1; d_call: .; cdr3_nt: TGTGCCAGCAGCCATTACAATGAGCAGTTCTTC; cdr3_aa: CASSHYNEQFF
clone_size: .; v_call: TRBV4-1; j_call: TRBJ1-5; d_call: .; cdr3_nt: TGCGCCAGCAGCCGCCTGACAGCTTCCAATCAGCCCCAGCATTTT; cdr3_aa: CASSRLTASNQPQHF
clone_size: .; v_call: TRBV27; j_call: TRBJ1-1; d_call: TRBD1; cdr3_nt: TGTGCCAGCAGTTTACCGACAGGGGGCCACACTGAAGCTTTCTTT; cdr3_aa: CASSLPTGGHTEAFF
clone_size: .; v_call: TRBV19; j_call: TRBJ2-1; d_call: TRBD2; cdr3_nt: TGTGCCAGTAGTAGACGGGAAGGACTAGGAAATGAGCAGTTCTTC; cdr3_aa: CASSRREGLGNEQFF
clone_size: .; v_call: TRBV6-1; j_call: TRBJ2-3; d_call: .; cdr3_nt: TGTGCCAGCAGTTCCTTCGCGGGGTCAGATACGCAGTATTTT; cdr3_aa: CASSSFAGSDTQYF
clone_size: .; v_call: TRBV5-1; j_call: TRBJ1-2; d_call: .; cdr3_nt: TGCGCCAGCAGCTTGGGACAGAAATTGACGGGCTACACCTTC; cdr3_aa: CASSLGQKLTGYTF
clone_size: .; v_call: TRBV7-3; j_call: TRBJ2-3; d_call: TRBD2; cdr3_nt: TGTGCCAGCAGAAGAACTAGCGGACACACAGATACGCAGTATTTT; cdr3_aa: CASRRTSGHTDTQYF
clone_size: .; v_call: TRBV5-4; j_call: TRBJ2-7; d_call: .; cdr3_nt: TGTGCCAGCAGCCCGGGCGGGTTCTCCTACGAGCAGTACTTC; cdr3_aa: CASSPGGFSYEQYF
clone_size: .; v_call: TRBV27; j_call: TRBJ1-1; d_call: TRBD1; cdr3_nt: TGTGCCAGCAGGTCCGGGACAGGGGTCGTCACTGAAGCTTTCTTT; cdr3_aa: CASRSGTGVVTEAFF
clone_size: .; v_call: TRBV13; j_call: TRBJ2-1; d_call: TRBD2; cdr3_nt: TGTGCCAGCAGCCCCTCGCCCCAACTAGCGGAGTACAATGAGCAGTTCTTC; cdr3_aa: CASSPSPQLAEYNEQFF
clone_size: .; v_call: TRBV7-9; j_call: TRBJ2-5; d_call: TRBD1; cdr3_nt: TGTGCCAGCAGCTCTCCGGGACAGGGGTCGCGTGAGACCCAGTACTTC; cdr3_aa: CASSSPGQGSRETQYF
clone_size: many; v_call: TRBV9; j_call: TRBJ1-1; d_call: TRBD1; cdr3_nt: TGTGCCAGCAGCGTCGATACAGGGGGCACTGAAGCTTTCTTT; cdr3_aa: CASSVDTGGTEAFF
clone_size: .; v_call: TRBV5-1; j_call: TRBJ2-1; d_call: TRBD1; cdr3_nt: TGCGCCAGCAGCTGGGGGACAGTCAATGAGCAGTTCTTC; cdr3_aa: CASSWGTVNEQFF
clone_size: .; v_call: TRBV27; j_call: TRBJ1-5; d_call: .; cdr3_nt: TGTGCCAGCAGTGTCGGGTTAGCGAATCAGCCCCAGCATTTT; cdr3_aa: CASSVGLANQPQHF
clone_size: once; v_call: TRBV14; j_call: TRBJ2-7; d_call: .; cdr3_nt: TGTGCCAGCAGCCAAGGCCCGGGATTCTTTACCGAGCAGTACTTC; cdr3_aa: CASSQGPGFFTEQYF
clone_size: .; v_call: TRBV7-9; j_call: TRBJ1-1; d_call: .; cdr3_nt: TGTGCCAGCAGCTATAGGGGGAACACTGAAGCTTTCTTT; cdr3_aa: CASSYRGNTEAFF
clone_size: .; v_call: TRBV21-1; j_call: TRBJ1-1; d_call: .; cdr3_nt: TGTGCCAGCAGCCCGCAATCGGGACAGGCAAACTCAGGGAACACTGAAGCTTTCTTT; cdr3_aa: CASSPQSGQANSGNTEAFF
clone_size: few; v_call: TRBV6-6; j_call: TRBJ2-7; d_call: TRBD2; cdr3_nt: TGTGCCAGCAGTTACTCGAAGTGGCGGGAGTACAACGAGCAGTACTTC; cdr3_aa: CASSYSKWREYNEQYF
clone_size: .; v_call: TRBV30; j_call: TRBJ2-1; d_call: TRBD2; cdr3_nt: TGTGCCTGGAGTCTGACTAGCGCCAGCAATGAGCGGTTCTTC; cdr3_aa: CAWSLTSASNERFF
clone_size: .; v_call: TRBV28; j_call: TRBJ1-5; d_call: TRBD1; cdr3_nt: TGTGCCAGCAGATCCCTATCCGACAGGGTTAGCAATCAGCCCCAGCATTTT; cdr3_aa: CASRSLSDRVSNQPQHF
clone_size: few; v_call: TRBV6-1; j_call: TRBJ2-7; d_call: TRBD1; cdr3_nt: TGTGCCAGCAGGGGGGGACAGGGGATCACCTACGAGCAGTACTTC; cdr3_aa: CASRGGQGITYEQYF
clone_size: .; v_call: TRBV7-3; j_call: TRBJ2-5; d_call: .; cdr3_nt: TGTGCCAGCAGCTCAGGGACAAGAATCGTGGAGACCCAGTACTTC; cdr3_aa: CASSSGTRIVETQYF
clone_size: once; v_call: TRBV7-9; j_call: TRBJ2-2; d_call: TRBD1; cdr3_nt: TGTGCCAGCAGCTTCCGTGGGACAGTCCCCGGGGAGCTGTTTTTT; cdr3_aa: CASSFRGTVPGELFF
clone_size: .; v_call: TRBV18; j_call: TRBJ2-2; d_call: TRBD2; cdr3_nt: TGTGCCAGCTCACCCGCCCCGGTAGCGGGAACGAACACCGGGGAGCTGTTTTTT; cdr3_aa: CASSPAPVAGTNTGELFF
clone_size: .; v_call: TRBV19; j_call: TRBJ1-5; d_call: .; cdr3_nt: TGTGCCAGTAGAGCACCGGTTACTCACAATCAGCCCCAGCATTTT; cdr3_aa: CASRAPVTHNQPQHF
clone_size: .; v_call: TRBV30; j_call: TRBJ1-1; d_call: .; cdr3_nt: TGTGCCTGGAGTGTACTCCGGAACACTGAAGCTTTCTTT; cdr3_aa: CAWSVLRNTEAFF
clone_size: .; v_call: TRBV10-3; j_call: TRBJ2-5; d_call: TRBD1; cdr3_nt: TGTGCCATCAGTGCCGGGACAGGGGTTTTGACCCAGTACTTC; cdr3_aa: CAISAGTGVLTQYF
clone_size: .; v_call: TRBV6-5; j_call: TRBJ1-1; d_call: .; cdr3_nt: TGTGCCAGCAGTTACGACTTAGGAGATGAAGCTTTCTTT; cdr3_aa: CASSYDLGDEAFF
clone_size: .; v_call: TRBV10-3; j_call: TRBJ1-1; d_call: .; cdr3_nt: TGTGCCATCAGTGAGTCGGCAGGGCGGACTGAAGCTTTCTTT; cdr3_aa: CAISESAGRTEAFF
clone_size: few; v_call: TRBV6-4; j_call: TRBJ2-1; d_call: TRBD2; cdr3_nt: TGTGCCAGCAGGGAGACTAGCGAAAAGCTAAGGTGTGAGCAGTTCTTC; cdr3_aa: CASRETSEKLRCEQFF
clone_size: .; v_call: TRBV11-2; j_call: TRBJ2-3; d_call: TRBD2; cdr3_nt: TGTGCCAGCAGCCAACGTTTCGGGAGGGCGTCTGATACGCAGTATTTT; cdr3_aa: CASSQRFGRASDTQYF
clone_size: once; v_call: TRBV19; j_call: TRBJ2-3; d_call: TRBD2; cdr3_nt: TGTGCCAGTAGCCTACTAGCGCGAGCGAGCACAGATACGCAGTATTTT; cdr3_aa: CASSLLARASTDTQYF
clone_size: .; v_call: TRBV13; j_call: TRBJ1-1; d_call: .; cdr3_nt: TGTGCCAGCAGCTTCGACAGGTACACTGAAGCTTTCTTT; cdr3_aa: CASSFDRYTEAFF
clone_size: .; v_call: TRBV28; j_call: TRBJ2-2; d_call: TRBD1; cdr3_nt: TGTGCCAGCGGTAGGACAGGCTTGACCGGGGAGCTGTTTTTT; cdr3_aa: CASGRTGLTGELFF
clone_size: .; v_call: TRBV5-4; j_call: TRBJ1-4; d_call: TRBD1; cdr3_nt: TGTGCCAGCAGCTTGTGGGGACAGGGGCGTACTAATGAAAAACTGTTTTTT; cdr3_aa: CASSLWGQGRTNEKLFF
clone_size: .; v_call: TRBV7-9; j_call: TRBJ2-7; d_call: TRBD2; cdr3_nt: TGTGCCAGCAGCCCCGTCGGGGTAGCGGGAGTCCACGAGCAGTACTTC; cdr3_aa: CASSPVGVAGVHEQYF
clone_size: .; v_call: TRBV28; j_call: TRBJ2-3; d_call: TRBD2; cdr3_nt: TGTGCCAGCAGTCCCGCTAGCGGGAGGGCAACAGATACGCAGTATTTT; cdr3_aa: CASSPASGRATDTQYF
clone_size: .; v_call: TRBV7-9; j_call: TRBJ2-3; d_call: .; cdr3_nt: TGTGCCAGCAGCACCGGGACACTAAGCACAGATACGCAGTATTTT; cdr3_aa: CASSTGTLSTDTQYF
clone_size: .; v_call: TRBV21-1; j_call: TRBJ2-3; d_call: .; cdr3_nt: TGTGCCAGCAGCAAAAAAACACCCCCGGGACAGGACACAGATACGCAGTATTTT; cdr3_aa: CASSKKTPPGQDTDTQYF
clone_size: .; v_call: TRBV5-1; j_call: TRBJ1-2; d_call: TRBD1; cdr3_nt: TGCGCCACGACGAGAAAACCAGGGACAGTGCATGGCTACACCTTC; cdr3_aa: CATTRKPGTVHGYTF
clone_size: once; v_call: TRBV10-3; j_call: TRBJ1-1; d_call: .; cdr3_nt: TGTGCCAGCTGGGAGTCCGGTGAAGCTTTCTTT; cdr3_aa: CASWESGEAFF
clone_size: .; v_call: TRBV5-1; j_call: TRBJ1-5; d_call: .; cdr3_nt: TGCGCCAGCAGTACCGGGACACGGGATCAGCCCCAGCATTTT; cdr3_aa: CASSTGTRDQPQHF
clone_size: .; v_call: TRBV7-6; j_call: TRBJ2-1; d_call: TRBD1; cdr3_nt: TGTGCCAGCAGCCTCGGACAGGGGATGCGCAATGAGCAGTTCTTC; cdr3_aa: CASSLGQGMRNEQFF
clone_size: .; v_call: TRBV15; j_call: TRBJ1-2; d_call: TRBD1; cdr3_nt: TGTGCCACCAGCAGAGCAACGACAGGGACCCGTAACTATGGCTACACCTTC; cdr3_aa: CATSRATTGTRNYGYTF
clone_size: .; v_call: TRBV6-1; j_call: TRBJ2-7; d_call: TRBD2; cdr3_nt: TGTGCCAGCAGATCCGGGACTACCCGTTATGAGCAGTACTTC; cdr3_aa: CASRSGTTRYEQYF